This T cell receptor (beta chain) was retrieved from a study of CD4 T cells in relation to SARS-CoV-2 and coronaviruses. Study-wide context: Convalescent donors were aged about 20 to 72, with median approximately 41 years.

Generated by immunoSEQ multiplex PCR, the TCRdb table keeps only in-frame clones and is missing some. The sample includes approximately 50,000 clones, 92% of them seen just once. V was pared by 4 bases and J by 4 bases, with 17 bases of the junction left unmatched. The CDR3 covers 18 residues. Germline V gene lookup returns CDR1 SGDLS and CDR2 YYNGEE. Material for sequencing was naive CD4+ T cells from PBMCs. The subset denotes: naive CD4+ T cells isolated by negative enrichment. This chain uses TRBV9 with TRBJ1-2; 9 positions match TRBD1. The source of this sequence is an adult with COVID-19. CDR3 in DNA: TGTGCCAGCAGCCCTCAACCAGGGGACAGGGACCTTTTCTATGGCTACACCTTC. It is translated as CASSPQPGDRDLFYGYTF.